This entry lists 6 T cell receptor beta chains sequenced from one sample in a study of PD-1 blockade in classical Hodgkin lymphoma. Clones were sequenced by immunoSEQ multiplex PCR, and TCRdb holds only the in-frame ones, with some missing. The table has under 80,000 clones, 70% to 90% seen once. Specified time point: cycle 4 day 1 (C4D1), after more than five weeks of nivolumab. Autologous stem cell transplantation was followed by relapse in every patient, and brentuximab vedotin exposure varied. The sequenced sample was peripheral blood mononuclear cells (PBMCs), obtained before the fourth cycle of nivolumab. These receptors originate from a human donor with classical Hodgkin lymphoma.

The chain couples TRBV5-4 to TRBJ2-2; D might be TRBD1 (5 bases). This CDR3 is built from 17 residues. V lost 0 bases and J 1 base, leaving 13 bases between the germline ends. Germline V gene data show CDR1 as SGHNT and CDR2 as YYREEE (reference sequence). The CDR3 DNA is TGTGCCAGCAGCTTGGGGGGCAGAGATCTGAACACCGGGGAGCTGTTTTTT. This gives the protein CASSLGGRDLNTGELFF.

A word on this clone: A read error may produce the germline difference seen at one junction end. The chain joins TRBV6-1 to TRBJ1-3, with D tentatively TRBD1 (5 bases). The CDR3 length is 14 residues. Germline V gene data show CDR1 as MNHNS and CDR2 as SASEGT. In DNA form, the CDR3 reads TGTGCCAGCAGCCACCATGATAAAGGGACGGAGTGTCGTTTT. Residues: CASSHHDKGTECRF.

The count of this clone is one. Here the CDR3 DNA reads TGTGCCAGCCTCAAGGAGGACAGGGGAAATGAGCAGTTCTTC. Amino acid sequence: CASLKEDRGNEQFF. This chain connects TRBV6-6 to TRBJ2-1; 9 nucleotides line up with TRBD1. V dropped 8 bases and J dropped 7; count of bases not matched to a gene: 9. CDR3 length equals 14 residues. The germline V gene encodes CDR1 MNHNY and CDR2 SVGAGI (reference sequence).

In nucleotides, the CDR3 is TGTGCCGGCTCCACCTCGGGGGCTTCGGGAAACACCATATATTTT. It encodes CAGSTSGASGNTIYF. V and J are TRBV7-9 and TRBJ1-3; TRBD1 might be the D (6 bases). Per the germline V gene, CDR1 is SEHNR and CDR2 is FQNEAQ (reference sequence). The V end lost 11 bases, the J end lost 4 bases, and 21 bases lay between the germline ends. The length of the CDR3 is 15 residues.

This rearrangement joins TRBV6-6 to TRBJ1-4; no definite D call. Trimming stripped 7 bases from V and 6 bases from J, with 15 bases between. The length of the CDR3 is 14 residues. The germline CDR1 and CDR2 sequences are MNHNY and SVGAGI (reference sequence). This chain's CDR3 is CASTSQERDEKLFF. The CDR3 nucleotides are TGTGCCAGCACGAGTCAAGAGCGTGATGAAAAACTGTTTTTT.

CDR3: CASKEGGRGKVEKLFF. CDR3 DNA sequence: TGTGCCAGCAAAGAAGGGGGCAGGGGCAAAGTCGAAAAACTGTTTTTT. J is TRBJ1-4 and V is TRBV2; 7 nucleotides line up with TRBD1. Unmatched junction bases numbered 16, after V lost 7 bases and J lost 8 bases. This CDR3 contains 16 residues. Germline CDR1 SNHLY, CDR2 FYNNEI.